This T cell receptor (beta chain) appears in the sequencing data of a study of patients and donors after allogeneic stem cell transplantation. Germline CDR1 SEHNR, CDR2 FQNEAQ (reference sequence). The CDR3 contains 16 residues. Trimming removed 1 base from V and 6 bases from J, with 18 bases in between. Using its own MiXCR run on the RT-PCR reads, TCRdb lists one record per CDR3 protein. Among more than 850,000 distinct CDR3 sequences listed, roughly 18% were seen once. Input material: blood, either unsorted or a sorted T cell fraction (not recorded which). The V call is TRBV7-9, the J call TRBJ1-1, with D uncertain. This receptor was taken from a human donor who was either an allogeneic HSCT recipient or a stem cell or donor lymphocyte infusion donor (not recorded which). It is not recorded whose cells these are; they may come from a transplant donor. The CDR3 nucleotides are TGTGCCAGCAGCTTAGATGTCCCCCTGCGACAACCTGAAGCTTTCTTT. It is translated as CASSLDVPLRQPEAFF.